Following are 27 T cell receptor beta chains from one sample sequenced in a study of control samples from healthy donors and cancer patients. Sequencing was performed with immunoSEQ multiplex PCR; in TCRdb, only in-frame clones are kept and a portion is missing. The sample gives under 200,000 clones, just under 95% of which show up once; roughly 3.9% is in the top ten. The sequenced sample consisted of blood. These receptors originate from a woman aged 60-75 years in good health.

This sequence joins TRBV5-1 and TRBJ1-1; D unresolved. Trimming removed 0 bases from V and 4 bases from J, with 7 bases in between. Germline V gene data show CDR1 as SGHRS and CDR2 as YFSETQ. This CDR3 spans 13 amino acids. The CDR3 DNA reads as TGCGCCAGCAGCTTGGAAGTTCTCACTGAAGCTTTCTTT. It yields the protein CASSLEVLTEAFF.

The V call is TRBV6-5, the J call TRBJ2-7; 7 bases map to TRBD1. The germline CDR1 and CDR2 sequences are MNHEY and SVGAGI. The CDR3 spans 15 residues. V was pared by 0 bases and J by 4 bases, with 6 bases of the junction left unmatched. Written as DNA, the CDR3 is TGTGCCAGCAGTTACTCGTGGGGACAGACATACGAGCAGTACTTC. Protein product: CASSYSWGQTYEQYF.

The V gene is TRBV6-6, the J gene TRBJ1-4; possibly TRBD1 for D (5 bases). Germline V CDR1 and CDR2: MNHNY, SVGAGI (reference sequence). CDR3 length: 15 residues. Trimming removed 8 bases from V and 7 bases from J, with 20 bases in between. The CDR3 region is CASVLGMGRGEKLFF. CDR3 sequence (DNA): TGTGCCAGCGTATTGGGAATGGGGCGGGGTGAAAAACTGTTTTTT.

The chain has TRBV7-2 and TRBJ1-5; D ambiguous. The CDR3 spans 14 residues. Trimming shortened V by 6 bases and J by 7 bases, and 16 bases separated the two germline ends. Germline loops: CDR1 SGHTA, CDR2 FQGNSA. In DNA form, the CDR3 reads TGTGCCAGCAGTCTGTGGGTCGTAGGACAGCCCCAGCATTTT. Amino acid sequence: CASSLWVVGQPQHF.

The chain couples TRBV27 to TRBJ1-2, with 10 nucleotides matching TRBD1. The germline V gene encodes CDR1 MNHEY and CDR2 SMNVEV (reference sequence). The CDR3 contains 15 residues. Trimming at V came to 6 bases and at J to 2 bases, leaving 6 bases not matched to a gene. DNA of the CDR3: TGTGCCAGCAGGGACAGGGGGACTTCAAACTATGGCTACACCTTC. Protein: CASRDRGTSNYGYTF.

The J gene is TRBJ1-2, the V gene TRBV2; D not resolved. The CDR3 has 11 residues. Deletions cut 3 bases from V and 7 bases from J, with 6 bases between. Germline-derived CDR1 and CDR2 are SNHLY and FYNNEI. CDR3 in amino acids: CASSDSVGYTF. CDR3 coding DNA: TGTGCCAGCAGTGACAGTGTTGGCTACACCTTC.

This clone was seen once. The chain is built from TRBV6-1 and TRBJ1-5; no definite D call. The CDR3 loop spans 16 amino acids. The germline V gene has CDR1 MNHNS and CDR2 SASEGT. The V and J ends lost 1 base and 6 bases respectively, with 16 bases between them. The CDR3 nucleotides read TGTGCCAGCAGTGAAGAAGTGGTTTTAGCAATTCAGCCCCAGCATTTT. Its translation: CASSEEVVLAIQPQHF.

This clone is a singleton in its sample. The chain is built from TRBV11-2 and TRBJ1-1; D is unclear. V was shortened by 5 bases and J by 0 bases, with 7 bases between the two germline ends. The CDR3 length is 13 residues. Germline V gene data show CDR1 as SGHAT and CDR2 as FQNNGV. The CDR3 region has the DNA TGTGCCAGCAGCCCGAGTATGAACACTGAAGCTTTCTTT. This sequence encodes CASSPSMNTEAFF.

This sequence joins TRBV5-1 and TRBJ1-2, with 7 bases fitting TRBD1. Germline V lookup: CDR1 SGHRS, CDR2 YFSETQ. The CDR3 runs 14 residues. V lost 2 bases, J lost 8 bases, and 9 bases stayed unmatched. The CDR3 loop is CASSFLRQGRGYTF. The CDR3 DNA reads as TGCGCCAGCAGCTTCTTGCGACAGGGCCGGGGCTACACCTTC.

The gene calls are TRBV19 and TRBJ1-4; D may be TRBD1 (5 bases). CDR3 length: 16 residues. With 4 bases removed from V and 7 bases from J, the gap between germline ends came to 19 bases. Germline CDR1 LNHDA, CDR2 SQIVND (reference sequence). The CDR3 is CASSKRTGTVLEKLFF. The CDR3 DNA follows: TGTGCCAGTAGTAAGCGTACCGGGACGGTGCTTGAAAAACTGTTTTTT.

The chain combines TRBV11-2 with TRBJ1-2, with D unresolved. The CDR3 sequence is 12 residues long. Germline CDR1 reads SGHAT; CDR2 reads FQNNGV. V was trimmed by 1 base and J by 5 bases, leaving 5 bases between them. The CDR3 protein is CASSLVQYGYTF. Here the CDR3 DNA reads TGTGCCAGCAGCTTAGTACAATATGGCTACACCTTC. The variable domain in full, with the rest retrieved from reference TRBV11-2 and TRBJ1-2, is EAGVAQSPRYKIIEKRQSVAFWCNPISGHATLYWYQQILGQGPKLLIQFQNNGVVDDSQLPKDRFSAERLKGVDSTLKIQPAKLEDSAVYLCASSLVQYGYTFGSGTRLTVV.

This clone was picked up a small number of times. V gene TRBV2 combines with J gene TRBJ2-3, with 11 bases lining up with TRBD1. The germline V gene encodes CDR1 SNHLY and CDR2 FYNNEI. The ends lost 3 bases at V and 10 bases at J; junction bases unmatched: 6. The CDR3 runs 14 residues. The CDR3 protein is CASSERTGGLSQYF. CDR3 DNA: TGTGCCAGCAGTGAGAGGACAGGGGGCTTGTCGCAGTATTTT.

CDR3 region: CAISDGTPNEKLFF. The CDR3 DNA sequence: TGTGCCATCAGTGACGGGACGCCTAATGAAAAACTGTTTTTT. The gene calls are TRBV10-3 and TRBJ1-4; tentative D call: TRBD1 (5 bases). Germline assignment: CDR1 ENHRY and CDR2 SYGVKD. With 3 bases removed from V and 3 bases from J, the gap between germline ends came to 8 bases. This CDR3 region has 14 residues.

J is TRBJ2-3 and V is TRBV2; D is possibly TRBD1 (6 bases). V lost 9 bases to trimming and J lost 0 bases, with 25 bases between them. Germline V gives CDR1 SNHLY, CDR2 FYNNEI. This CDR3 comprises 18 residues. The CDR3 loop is CASGGQSTIQGSTDTQYF. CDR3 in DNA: TGTGCCAGTGGGGGACAAAGTACCATTCAGGGGAGCACAGATACGCAGTATTTT.

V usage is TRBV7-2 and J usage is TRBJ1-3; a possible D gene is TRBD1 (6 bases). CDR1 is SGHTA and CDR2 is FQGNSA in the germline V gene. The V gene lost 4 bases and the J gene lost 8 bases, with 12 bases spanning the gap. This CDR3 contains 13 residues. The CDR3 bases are TGTGCCAGCAGCTGGAGACAGGACTACACCATATATTTT. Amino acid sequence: CASSWRQDYTIYF. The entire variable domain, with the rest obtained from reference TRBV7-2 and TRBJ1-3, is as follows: GAGVSQSPSNKVTEKGKDVELRCDPISGHTALYWYRQSLGQGLEFLIYFQGNSAPDKSGLPSDRFSAERTGGSVSTLTIQRTQQEDSAVYLCASSWRQDYTIYFGEGSWLTVV.

CDR3 DNA sequence: TGCGCCAGCAGCTTGGGGGACACTGAAGCTTTCTTT. Amino acids: CASSLGDTEAFF. The V gene is TRBV5-1, the J gene TRBJ1-1; D remains unclear. This CDR3 comprises 12 residues. Germline V gives CDR1 SGHRS, CDR2 YFSETQ. Trimming shortened V by 0 bases and J by 3 bases, and 3 bases separated the two germline ends.

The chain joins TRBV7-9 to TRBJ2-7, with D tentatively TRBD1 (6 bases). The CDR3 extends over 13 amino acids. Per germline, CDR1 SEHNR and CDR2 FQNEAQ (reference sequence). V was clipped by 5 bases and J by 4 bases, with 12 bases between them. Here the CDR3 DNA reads TGTGCCAGCAGCCAACCACAGGGATACGAGCAGTACTTC. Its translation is CASSQPQGYEQYF.

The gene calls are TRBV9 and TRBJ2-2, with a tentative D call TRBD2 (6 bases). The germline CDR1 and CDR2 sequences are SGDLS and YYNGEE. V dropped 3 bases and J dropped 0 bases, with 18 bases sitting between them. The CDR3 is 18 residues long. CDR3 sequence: CASSGGEGRPPNTGELFF. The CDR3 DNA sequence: TGTGCCAGCAGCGGGGGGGAAGGACGGCCGCCGAACACCGGGGAGCTGTTTTTT.

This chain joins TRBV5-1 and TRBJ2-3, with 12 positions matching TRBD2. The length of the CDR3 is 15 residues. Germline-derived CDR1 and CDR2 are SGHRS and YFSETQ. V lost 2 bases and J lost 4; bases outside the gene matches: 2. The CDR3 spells CASSFLAGGPDTQYF. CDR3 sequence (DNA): TGCGCCAGCAGCTTTCTAGCGGGGGGGCCAGATACGCAGTATTTT.

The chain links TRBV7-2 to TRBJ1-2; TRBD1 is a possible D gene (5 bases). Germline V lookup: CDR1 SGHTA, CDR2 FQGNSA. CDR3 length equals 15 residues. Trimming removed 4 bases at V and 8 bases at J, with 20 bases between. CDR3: CASSSTVGMGDGYTF. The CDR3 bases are TGTGCCAGCAGCTCTACTGTCGGGATGGGGGACGGCTACACCTTC.

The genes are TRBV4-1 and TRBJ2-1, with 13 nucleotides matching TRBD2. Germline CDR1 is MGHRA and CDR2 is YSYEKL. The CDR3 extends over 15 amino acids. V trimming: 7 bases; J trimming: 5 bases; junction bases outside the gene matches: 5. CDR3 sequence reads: CASTTSGGAHNEQFF. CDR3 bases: TGCGCCAGCACCACTAGCGGGGGGGCCCACAATGAGCAGTTCTTC.

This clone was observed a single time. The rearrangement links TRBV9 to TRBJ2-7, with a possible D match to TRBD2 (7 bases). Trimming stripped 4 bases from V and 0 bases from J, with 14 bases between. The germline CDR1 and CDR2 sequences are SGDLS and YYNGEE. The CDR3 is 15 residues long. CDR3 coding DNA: TGTGCCAGCAGCTTAGGGGGGGATGGCTCCTACGAGCAGTACTTC. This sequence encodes CASSLGGDGSYEQYF.

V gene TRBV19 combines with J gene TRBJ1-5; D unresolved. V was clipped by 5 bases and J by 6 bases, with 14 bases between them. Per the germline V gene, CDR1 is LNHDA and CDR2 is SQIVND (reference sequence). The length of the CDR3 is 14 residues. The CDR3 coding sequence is TGTGCCAGTAGTCCGACTAGGGTTGCTCAGCCCCAGCATTTT. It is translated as CASSPTRVAQPQHF. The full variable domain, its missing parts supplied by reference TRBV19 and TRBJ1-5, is DGGITQSPKYLFRKEGQNVTLSCEQNLNHDAMYWYRQDPGQGLRLIYYSQIVNDFQKGDIAEGYSVSREKKESFPLTVTSAQKNPTAFYLCASSPTRVAQPQHFGDGTRLSIL.

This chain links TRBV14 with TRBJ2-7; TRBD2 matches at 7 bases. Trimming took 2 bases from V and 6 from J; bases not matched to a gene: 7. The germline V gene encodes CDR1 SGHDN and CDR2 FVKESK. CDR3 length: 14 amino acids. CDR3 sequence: CASSQSGRGTEQYF. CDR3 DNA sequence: TGTGCCAGCAGCCAATCAGGGAGGGGAACCGAGCAGTACTTC.

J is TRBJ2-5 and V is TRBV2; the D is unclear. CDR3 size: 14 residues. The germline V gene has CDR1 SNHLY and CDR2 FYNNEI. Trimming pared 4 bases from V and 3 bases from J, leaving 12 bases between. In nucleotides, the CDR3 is TGTGCCAGCAGTGTCAGAGACACCAAAGAGACCCAGTACTTC. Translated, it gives CASSVRDTKETQYF.

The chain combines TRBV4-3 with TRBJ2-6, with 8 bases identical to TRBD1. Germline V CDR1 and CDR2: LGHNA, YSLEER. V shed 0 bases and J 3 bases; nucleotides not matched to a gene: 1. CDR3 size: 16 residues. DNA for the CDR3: TGCGCCAGCAGCCAAGAAACAGGGGGTGGGGCCAACGTCCTGACTTTC. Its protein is CASSQETGGGANVLTF.

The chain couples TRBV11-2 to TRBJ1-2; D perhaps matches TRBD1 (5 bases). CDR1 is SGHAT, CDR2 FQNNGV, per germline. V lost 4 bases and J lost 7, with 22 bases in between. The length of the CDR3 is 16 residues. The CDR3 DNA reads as TGTGCCAGCAGCTCCCAAAGGGGAGGGGTCTACAGTGGCTACACCTTC. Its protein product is CASSSQRGGVYSGYTF.